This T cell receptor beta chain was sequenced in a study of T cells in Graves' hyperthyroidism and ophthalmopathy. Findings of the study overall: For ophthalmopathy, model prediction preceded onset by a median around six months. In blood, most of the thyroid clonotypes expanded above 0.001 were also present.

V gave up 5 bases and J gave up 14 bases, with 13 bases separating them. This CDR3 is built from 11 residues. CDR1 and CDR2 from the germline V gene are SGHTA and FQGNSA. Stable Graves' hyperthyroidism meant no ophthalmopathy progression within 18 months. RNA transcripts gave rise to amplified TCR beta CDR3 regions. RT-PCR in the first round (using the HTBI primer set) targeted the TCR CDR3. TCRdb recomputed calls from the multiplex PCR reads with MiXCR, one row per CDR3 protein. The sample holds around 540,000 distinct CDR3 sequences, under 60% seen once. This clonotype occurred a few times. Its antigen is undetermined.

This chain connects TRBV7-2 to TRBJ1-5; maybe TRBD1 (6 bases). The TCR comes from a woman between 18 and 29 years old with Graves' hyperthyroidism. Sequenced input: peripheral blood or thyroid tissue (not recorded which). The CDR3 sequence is CASSPDSHEHF. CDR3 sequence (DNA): TGTGCCAGCAGCCCGGACAGCCACGAGCATTTT.